Sequencing of this T cell receptor (beta chain) was carried out in a study of T cells in localized non-small cell lung cancer. In the case of this clone: The antigen remains unidentified.

Assay used: immunoSEQ multiplex PCR; TCRdb lists only in-frame clones, some missing. The sample lists about 61,000 clones; roughly 90% were seen once. Study-wide findings and caveats: In the blood, greater T cell density corresponded to longer overall survival. Across samples, adjacent lung featured a median 57 of the top 100 tumor clones.

CDR1 SEHNR and CDR2 FQNEAQ come from the germline V gene (reference sequence). The CDR3 is made up of 14 amino acids. The V end was cut by 1 base, the J end by 8 bases, with 12 bases between. The clonotype comes from a man between 40 and 75 years old with stage I squamous cell lung carcinoma. The chain couples TRBV7-9 to TRBJ2-1; no clear D. Material: peripheral blood, obtained before any cancer treatment. CDR3 in DNA: TGTGCCAGCAGCTTAGACCCCCTTACGGATGAGCAGTTCTTC. Its translation is CASSLDPLTDEQFF.